This is a list of T cell receptor beta chains from one sample in a study of blood T cell repertoires in COVID-19. TCRdb's copy holds only in-frame clones and misses some; the assay was immunoSEQ multiplex PCR. The repertoire has some 42,000 clones, around nine tenths of them found once; the top ten carry 8% to 10%. The specimen sequenced was peripheral blood. These receptors were taken from a man between 50 and 59 years old with active COVID-19. Each CDR3 is given with its conserved first and last residue. The D gene is left open where the match is weak. Clone sizes are given selectively: once, few, many, or a class where the clone is expanded.

-	TRBD1	TRBV28	14	TRBJ1-3	TGTGCCAGCAGTATTGACAGGGCAAGAAACACCATATATTTT	CASSIDRARNTIYF
-	-	TRBV19	14	TRBJ2-7	TGTGCCAGTAAGGACAGCTGGGCGTCCTACGAGCAGTACTTC	CASKDSWASYEQYF
-	-	TRBV5-1	14	TRBJ1-1	TGCGCCAGCAGCTTGCTACAGGCGAACACTGAAGCTTTCTTT	CASSLLQANTEAFF
-	-	TRBV9	13	TRBJ1-1	TGTGCCAGCAGCGTGAATATCGGCACTGAAGCTTTCTTT	CASSVNIGTEAFF
once	-	TRBV6-5	12	TRBJ1-2	TGTGCCAGCAGTTTTCGGGAGGATGGCTACACCTTC	CASSFREDGYTF
-	TRBD2	TRBV2	15	TRBJ2-5	TGTGCCAGCAGTGCTATTGCGGGAGTAAAAGAGACCCAGTACTTC	CASSAIAGVKETQYF
-	TRBD1	TRBV6-6	14	TRBJ2-7	TGTGCCAGCAGCCTACAGGACAGGGGGCGCGAGCAGTACTTC	CASSLQDRGREQYF
-	TRBD1	TRBV7-9	15	TRBJ2-5	TGTGCCAGCAGTTCAGACAGGGGGCGCCGGGAGACCCAGTACTTC	CASSSDRGRRETQYF
-	TRBD1	TRBV2	13	TRBJ1-4	TGTGCCAGCAGTGCAGGGGGCGGAGAAAAACTGTTTTTT	CASSAGGGEKLFF
-	TRBD1	TRBV28	16	TRBJ1-1	TGTGCCAGCAGTTTATGGAAAGGGGGCGGGCGGGAAAAAGCTTTCTTT	CASSLWKGGGREKAFF
-	-	TRBV10-2	16	TRBJ2-3	TGCGCCAGCAGTGCCCCTTTTACAGGTTACACAGATACGCAGTATTTT	CASSAPFTGYTDTQYF
-	TRBD2	TRBV6-6	14	TRBJ2-3	TGTGCCAGCACCGGGGAGGGCCCACCCGATACGCAGTATTTT	CASTGEGPPDTQYF
-	TRBD1	TRBV9	15	TRBJ2-1	TGTGCCAGCAGCGCCAGGGGGACAGGGGTTGTTGAGCAGTTCTTC	CASSARGTGVVEQFF
-	TRBD1	TRBV4-1	14	TRBJ1-1	TGCGCCAGCAGCGCCCCGACAGGGGCTACTGAAGCTTTCTTT	CASSAPTGATEAFF
-	TRBD2	TRBV11-2	15	TRBJ2-3	TGTGCCAGCAGCTCGGGACTAGACCGCACAGATACGCAGTATTTT	CASSSGLDRTDTQYF
-	TRBD2	TRBV10-1	15	TRBJ2-7	TGCGCCAGCAGTGAGTCAGGCGGGAGCTCCTACGAGCAGTACTTC	CASSESGGSSYEQYF
-	-	TRBV10-1	13	TRBJ1-1	TGCGCCAGCACCAGGGGCCTTGGGACTGAAGCTTTCTTT	CASTRGLGTEAFF
once	-	TRBV25-1	13	TRBJ2-3	TGTGCCAGCAGCCTCCGGCCGGGGGATACGCAGTATTTT	CASSLRPGDTQYF
-	-	TRBV19	16	TRBJ2-7	TGTGCCAGTAGTATAGGAGACAGCAGTGGTGGCTACGAGCAGTACTTC	CASSIGDSSGGYEQYF
-	-	TRBV27	13	TRBJ2-2	TGTGCAACTCGGAGGTTAGACACCGGGGAGCTGTTTTTT	CATRRLDTGELFF
once	TRBD2	TRBV10-3	14	TRBJ2-4	TGTGCCATCAGTGGGGGGACTAGCGGAAACATTCAGTACTTC	CAISGGTSGNIQYF
-	-	TRBV29-1	14	TRBJ1-1	TGCAGCGTCACTAGGGGGGGCGCGGACACTGAAGCTTTCTTT	CSVTRGGADTEAFF
-	TRBD2	TRBV6-1	15	TRBJ2-3	TGTGCCAGCAGTGAAAATAGCGGGGAGGGTGATACGCAGTATTTT	CASSENSGEGDTQYF
-	-	TRBV6-7	12	TRBJ2-7	TGTGCCAGCGGCCCCGGGGTCTACGAGCAGTACTTC	CASGPGVYEQYF
once	TRBD1	TRBV7-9	16	TRBJ2-5	TGTGCCAGCAGCCCACAGGGGGCGGGAATCGAAGAGACCCAGTACTTC	CASSPQGAGIEETQYF
once	-	TRBV10-3	14	TRBJ1-2	TGTGCCATCAGTGAGTCGAAACTCGGGGTTGGCTACACCTTC	CAISESKLGVGYTF
-	TRBD1	TRBV2	17	TRBJ1-5	TGTGCCAGCAGTGTTATCAGGGGGACGGGTGGCAATCAGCCCCAGCATTTT	CASSVIRGTGGNQPQHF
-	-	TRBV9	14	TRBJ2-5	TGTGCCAGCAGCGTATCGAGGAGCCAAGAGACCCAGTACTTC	CASSVSRSQETQYF
-	TRBD2	TRBV3-1/TRBV3-2	16	TRBJ2-7	TGTGCCAGCAGCCGGTGGGCTAGCGGGAGTCGCCACGAGCAGTACTTC	CASSRWASGSRHEQYF
-	-	TRBV19	15	TRBJ1-2	TGTGCCAGTACAGCCAGACAACGCTCGGACTATGGCTACACCTTC	CASTARQRSDYGYTF
-	-	TRBV18	13	TRBJ1-5	TGTGCCAGCTCACCGGCAGGATTTGGGCCCCAGCATTTT	CASSPAGFGPQHF
-	TRBD1	TRBV7-9	15	TRBJ2-3	TGTGCCAGCAGCTTTGGACAGGGAGAGGCAGATACGCAGTATTTT	CASSFGQGEADTQYF
-	-	TRBV3-1/TRBV3-2	15	TRBJ1-1	TGTGCCAGCAGCCCTGTCGCAGGGGTAGACACTGAAGCTTTCTTT	CASSPVAGVDTEAFF
-	-	TRBV30	14	TRBJ1-5	TGTGCCTGGAGTGTACAGATGGTTAGTCAGCCCCAGCATTTT	CAWSVQMVSQPQHF
-	TRBD1	TRBV5-1	14	TRBJ2-2	TGCGCCAGCAGCGCCGACAGGGTAGCCGGGGAGCTGTTTTTT	CASSADRVAGELFF